This T cell receptor beta chain appears in the sequencing data of a study of blood T cell repertoires in COVID-19. Study-level information: The United States, Italy and Spain supplied acute and convalescent COVID-19 samples.

Profiled with immunoSEQ multiplex PCR; TCRdb holds only in-frame clones, not every one. The sample contains 140,000 or so clones, under 85% of which appear only once. Everyone who took part was 18 to 89 years old, and they came from about two dozen US areas. Cohort assignment relied on participant-reported clinical history. Those designated as exposed participants met a COVID-19 case within 2 weeks before study entry. The germline CDR1 and CDR2 sequences are MGHRA and YSYEKL. The CDR3 extends over 15 amino acids. Trimming cost V 4 bases and J 7 bases; bases outside gene matches: 7. The rearrangement joins TRBV4-1 to TRBJ1-6; 7 bases are a match to TRBD1. The clonotype was recovered from a woman younger than 35 who had been exposed to COVID-19. Sequenced: PBMCs or T cells enriched from blood (not recorded which). The CDR3 loop reads CASSPPTGRNSPLHF. The CDR3 nucleotides are TGCGCCAGCAGCCCCCCGACAGGGAGGAATTCACCCCTCCACTTT.